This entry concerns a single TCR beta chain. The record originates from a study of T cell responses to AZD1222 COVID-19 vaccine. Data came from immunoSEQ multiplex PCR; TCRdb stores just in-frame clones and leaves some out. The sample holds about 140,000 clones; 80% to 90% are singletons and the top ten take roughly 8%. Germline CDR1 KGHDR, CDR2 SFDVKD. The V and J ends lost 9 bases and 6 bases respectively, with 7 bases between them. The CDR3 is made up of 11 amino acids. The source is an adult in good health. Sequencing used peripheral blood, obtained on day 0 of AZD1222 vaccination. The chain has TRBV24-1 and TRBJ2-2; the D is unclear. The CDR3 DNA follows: TGTGCCACCTGGGGTTCCGGGGAGCTGTTTTTT. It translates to CATWGSGELFF.